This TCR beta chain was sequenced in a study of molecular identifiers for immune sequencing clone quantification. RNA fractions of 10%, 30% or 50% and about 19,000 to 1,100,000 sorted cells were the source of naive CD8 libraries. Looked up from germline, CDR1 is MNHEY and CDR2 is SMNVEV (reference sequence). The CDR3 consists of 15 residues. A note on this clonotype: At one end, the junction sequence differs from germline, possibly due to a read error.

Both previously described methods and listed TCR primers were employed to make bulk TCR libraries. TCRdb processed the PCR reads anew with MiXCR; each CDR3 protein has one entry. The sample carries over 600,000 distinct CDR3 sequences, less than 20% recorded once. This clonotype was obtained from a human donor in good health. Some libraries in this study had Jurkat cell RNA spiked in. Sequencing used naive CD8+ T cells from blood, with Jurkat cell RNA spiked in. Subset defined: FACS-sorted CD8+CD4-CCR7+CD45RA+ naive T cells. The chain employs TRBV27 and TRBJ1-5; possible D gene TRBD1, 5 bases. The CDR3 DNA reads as TGTGCCGGCAGTTTAACCGGGGGACCGTATCAGCCCCAGCATTTT. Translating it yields CAGSLTGGPYQPQHF.